These 7 T cell receptor beta chains were all obtained from the same sample, sequenced in a study of blood T cell repertoires in COVID-19. Generated by immunoSEQ multiplex PCR, the TCRdb table keeps only in-frame clones and is missing some. The sample carries a few hundred thousand clones, roughly 90% recorded once. The material sequenced was PBMCs or T cells enriched from blood (not recorded which). The receptors come from a woman aged 25 to 45 who had been exposed to COVID-19.

The chain carries TRBV5-5 and TRBJ2-7, with 8 bases matching TRBD1. The CDR3 loop spans 17 amino acids. V lost 0 bases and J lost 0; bases outside the gene matches: 8. Germline V gives CDR1 SGHKS, CDR2 YYEKEE (reference sequence). The CDR3 protein is CASSLAPHRGNSYEQYF. The CDR3 coding sequence is TGTGCCAGCAGCTTGGCCCCCCACAGGGGGAACTCCTACGAGCAGTACTTC.

The CDR3: CASMKTDLPEAFF. Written as DNA, the CDR3 is TGTGCCAGCATGAAGACAGACCTCCCTGAAGCTTTCTTT. J is TRBJ1-1 and V is TRBV6-5; D may be TRBD1 (5 bases). The CDR3 extends over 13 amino acids. Germline V gene sequence: CDR1 MNHEY, CDR2 SVGAGI. Trimming took off 7 bases at V and 6 bases at J, with 15 bases between the two ends.

This chain connects TRBV6-2 or TRBV6-3 to TRBJ2-2; TRBD1 aligns across 8 bases. The CDR3 loop spans 17 amino acids. V lost 2 bases to trimming and J lost 4 bases; unmatched junction nucleotides: 9. Germline CDR1 and CDR2: MNHEY and SVGEGT. The CDR3 DNA follows: TGTGCCAGCAGTTACCGGCTGCAGGGGGCAATCACCGGGGAGCTGTTTTTT. The encoded protein is CASSYRLQGAITGELFF.

The gene calls are TRBV7-9 and TRBJ1-5; 7 bases match TRBD1. CDR1 and CDR2 from the germline V gene are SEHNR and FQNEAQ (reference sequence). The CDR3 runs 17 residues. The trim removed 3 bases at V and 2 bases at J, leaving 10 bases unmatched. CDR3 protein: CASSLTSQGYGNQPQHF. As DNA, the CDR3 is TGTGCCAGCAGCTTGACCTCACAGGGGTATGGCAATCAGCCCCAGCATTTT. The complete variable domain, with remaining parts taken from reference TRBV7-9 and TRBJ1-5, reads DTGVSQNPRHKITKRGQNVTFRCDPISEHNRLYWYRQTLGQGPEFLTYFQNEAQLEKSRLLSDRFSAERPKGSFSTLEIQRTEQGDSAMYLCASSLTSQGYGNQPQHFGDGTRLSIL.

The CDR3 spells CASSIETGGGEKLFF. The CDR3 DNA reads TGTGCCAGTAGTATCGAGACAGGGGGTGGTGAAAAACTGTTTTTT. V is TRBV19 and J is TRBJ1-4; 9 nucleotides match TRBD1. The CDR3 sequence is 15 residues long. Germline trimming cut 3 bases from V and 7 bases from J; bases unmatched to any gene: 6. Germline assignment: CDR1 LNHDA and CDR2 SQIVND (reference sequence).

J is TRBJ2-7 and V is TRBV9; the D gene is possibly TRBD2 (5 bases). V dropped 0 bases and J dropped 4 bases, with 11 bases sitting between them. The CDR3 runs 14 residues. Germline CDR1 reads SGDLS; CDR2 reads YYNGEE. The chain's CDR3 is CASSVGSGVYEQYF. In DNA form, the CDR3 reads TGTGCCAGCAGCGTAGGGTCCGGGGTTTACGAGCAGTACTTC.

The V and J genes are TRBV7-9 and TRBJ2-7; D is unclear. The CDR3 covers 11 residues. CDR1 and CDR2 from the germline V gene are SEHNR and FQNEAQ (reference sequence). V was pared by 4 bases and J by 5 bases, with 6 bases between. The CDR3 region is CASSSVDEQYF. CDR3 DNA sequence: TGTGCCAGCAGCTCGGTCGACGAGCAGTACTTC.